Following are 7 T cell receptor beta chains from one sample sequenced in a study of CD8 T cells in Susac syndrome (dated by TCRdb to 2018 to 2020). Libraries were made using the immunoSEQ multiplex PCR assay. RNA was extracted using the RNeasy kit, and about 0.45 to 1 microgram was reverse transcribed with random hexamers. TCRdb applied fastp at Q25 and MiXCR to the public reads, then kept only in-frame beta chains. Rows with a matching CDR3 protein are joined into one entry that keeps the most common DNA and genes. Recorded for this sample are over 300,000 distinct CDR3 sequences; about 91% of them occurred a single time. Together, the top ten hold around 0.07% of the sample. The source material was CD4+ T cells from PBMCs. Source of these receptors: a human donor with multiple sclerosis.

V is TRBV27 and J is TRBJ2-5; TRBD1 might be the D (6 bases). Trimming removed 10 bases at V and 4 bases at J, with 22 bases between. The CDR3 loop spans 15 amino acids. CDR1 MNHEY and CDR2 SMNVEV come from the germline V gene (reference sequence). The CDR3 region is CATREWTQGAETQYF. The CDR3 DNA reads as TGTGCCACCCGCGAGTGGACACAGGGAGCAGAGACCCAGTACTTC.

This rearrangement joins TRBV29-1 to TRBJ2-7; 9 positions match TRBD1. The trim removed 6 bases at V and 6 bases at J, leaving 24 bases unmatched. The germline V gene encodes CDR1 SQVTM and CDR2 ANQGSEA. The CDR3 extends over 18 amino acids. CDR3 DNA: TGCAGCGTGCTTGCCCTATGGACAGGCACAGGGGGCTCGGGCGAGCAGTACTTC. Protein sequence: CSVLALWTGTGGSGEQYF.

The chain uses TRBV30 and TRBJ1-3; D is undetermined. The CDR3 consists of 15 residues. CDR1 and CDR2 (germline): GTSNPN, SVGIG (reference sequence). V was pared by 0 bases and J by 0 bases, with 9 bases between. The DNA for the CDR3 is TGTGCCTGGAGTGTACCGGTGTACTCTGGAAACACCATATATTTT. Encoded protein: CAWSVPVYSGNTIYF.

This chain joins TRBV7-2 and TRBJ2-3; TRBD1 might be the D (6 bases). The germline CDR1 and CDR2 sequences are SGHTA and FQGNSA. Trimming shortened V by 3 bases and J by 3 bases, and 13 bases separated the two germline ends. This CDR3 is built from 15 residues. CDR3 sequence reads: CASSFRTARTDTQYF. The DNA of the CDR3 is TGTGCCAGCAGCTTTCGGACAGCAAGAACAGATACGCAGTATTTT.

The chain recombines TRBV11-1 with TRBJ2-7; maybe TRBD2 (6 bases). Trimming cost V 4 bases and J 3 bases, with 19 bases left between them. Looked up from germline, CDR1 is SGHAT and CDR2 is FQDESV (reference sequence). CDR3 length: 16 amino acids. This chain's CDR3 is CASSSLAAGLFYEQYF. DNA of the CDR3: TGTGCCAGCAGCTCTTTAGCCGCGGGACTGTTCTACGAGCAGTACTTC.

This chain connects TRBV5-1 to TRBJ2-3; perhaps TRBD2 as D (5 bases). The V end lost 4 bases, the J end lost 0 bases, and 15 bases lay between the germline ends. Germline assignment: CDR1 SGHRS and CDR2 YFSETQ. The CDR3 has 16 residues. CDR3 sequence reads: CASSLGGGTSTDTQYF. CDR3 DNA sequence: TGCGCCAGCAGCCTAGGAGGCGGTACTAGCACAGATACGCAGTATTTT.

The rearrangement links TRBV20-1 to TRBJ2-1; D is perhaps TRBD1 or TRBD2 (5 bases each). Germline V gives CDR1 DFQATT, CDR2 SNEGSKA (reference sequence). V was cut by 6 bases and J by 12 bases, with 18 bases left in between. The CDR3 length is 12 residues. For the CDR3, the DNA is TGCAGTGCCCGGGGCCTGCCAGGAGGGCAGTTCTTC. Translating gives CSARGLPGGQFF.